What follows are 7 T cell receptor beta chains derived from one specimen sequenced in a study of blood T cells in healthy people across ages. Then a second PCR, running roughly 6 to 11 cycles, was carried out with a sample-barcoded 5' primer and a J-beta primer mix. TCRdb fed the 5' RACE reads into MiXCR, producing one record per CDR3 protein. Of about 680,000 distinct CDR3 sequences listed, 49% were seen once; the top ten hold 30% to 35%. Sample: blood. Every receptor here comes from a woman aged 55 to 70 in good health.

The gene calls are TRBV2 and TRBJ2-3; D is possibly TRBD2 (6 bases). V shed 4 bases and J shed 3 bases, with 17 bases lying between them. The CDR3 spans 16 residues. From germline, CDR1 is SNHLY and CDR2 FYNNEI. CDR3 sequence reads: CASSGSGARGTDTQYF. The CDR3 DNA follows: TGTGCCAGCAGTGGTAGCGGTGCTAGAGGAACAGATACGCAGTATTTT.

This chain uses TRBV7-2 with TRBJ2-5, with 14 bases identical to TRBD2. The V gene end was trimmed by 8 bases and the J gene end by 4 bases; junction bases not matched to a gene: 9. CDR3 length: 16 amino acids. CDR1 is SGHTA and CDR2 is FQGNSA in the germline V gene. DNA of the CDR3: TGTGCCAGCGCATCGACTAGCGGGAGGGATCGAGAGACCCAGTACTTC. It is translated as CASASTSGRDRETQYF.

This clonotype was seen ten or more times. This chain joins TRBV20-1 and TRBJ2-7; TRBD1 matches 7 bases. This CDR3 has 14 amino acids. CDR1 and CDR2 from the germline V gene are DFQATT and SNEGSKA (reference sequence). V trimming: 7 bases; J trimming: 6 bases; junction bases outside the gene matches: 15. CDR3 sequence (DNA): TGCAGTGGCCGCCGGCGGCAGGGGGTTGGCGAGCAGTACTTC. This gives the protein CSGRRRQGVGEQYF.

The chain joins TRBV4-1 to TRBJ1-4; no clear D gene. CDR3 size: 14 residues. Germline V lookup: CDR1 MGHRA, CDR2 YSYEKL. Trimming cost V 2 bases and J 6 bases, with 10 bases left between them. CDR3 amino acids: CASSQTSRDEKLFF. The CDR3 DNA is TGCGCCAGCAGCCAAACCTCGAGGGATGAAAAACTGTTTTTT.

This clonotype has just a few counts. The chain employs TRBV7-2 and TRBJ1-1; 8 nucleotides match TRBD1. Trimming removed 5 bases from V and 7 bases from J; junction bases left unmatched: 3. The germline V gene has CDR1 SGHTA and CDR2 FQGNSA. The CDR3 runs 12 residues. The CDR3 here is CASSQDRGEAFF. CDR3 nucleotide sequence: TGTGCCAGCAGCCAAGACAGGGGTGAAGCTTTCTTT. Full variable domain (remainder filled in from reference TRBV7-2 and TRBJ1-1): GAGVSQSPSNKVTEKGKDVELRCDPISGHTALYWYRQSLGQGLEFLIYFQGNSAPDKSGLPSDRFSAERTGGSVSTLTIQRTQQEDSAVYLCASSQDRGEAFFGQGTRLTVV.

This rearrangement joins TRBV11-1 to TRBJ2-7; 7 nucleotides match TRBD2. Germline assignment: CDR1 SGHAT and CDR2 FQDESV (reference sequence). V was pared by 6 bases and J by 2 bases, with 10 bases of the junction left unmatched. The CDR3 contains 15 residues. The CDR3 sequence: CASSLQSGNPYEQYF. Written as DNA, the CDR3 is TGTGCCAGCAGTCTCCAAAGCGGGAACCCCTACGAGCAGTACTTC. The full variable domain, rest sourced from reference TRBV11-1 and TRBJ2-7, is EAEVAQSPRYKITEKSQAVAFWCDPISGHATLYWYRQILGQGPELLVQFQDESVVDDSQLPKDRFSAERLKGVDSTLKIQPAELGDSAMYLCASSLQSGNPYEQYFGPGTRLTVT.

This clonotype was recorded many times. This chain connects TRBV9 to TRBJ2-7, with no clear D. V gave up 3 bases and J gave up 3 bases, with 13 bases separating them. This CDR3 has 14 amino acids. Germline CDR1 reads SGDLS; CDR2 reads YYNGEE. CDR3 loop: CASSATLQSYEQYF. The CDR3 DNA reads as TGTGCCAGCAGCGCGACCTTACAGAGCTACGAGCAGTACTTC.